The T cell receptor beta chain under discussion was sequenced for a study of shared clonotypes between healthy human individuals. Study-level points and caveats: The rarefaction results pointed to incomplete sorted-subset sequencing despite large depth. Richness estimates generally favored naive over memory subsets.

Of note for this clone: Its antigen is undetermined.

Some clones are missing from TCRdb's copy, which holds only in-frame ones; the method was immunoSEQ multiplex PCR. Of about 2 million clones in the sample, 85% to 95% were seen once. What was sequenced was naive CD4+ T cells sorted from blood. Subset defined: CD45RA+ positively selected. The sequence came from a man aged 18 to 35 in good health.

The CDR3: CASSQSSVGLPYEQYF. CDR3 nucleotides: TGTGCCAGCAGCCAATCTAGCGTTGGTTTACCGTACGAGCAGTACTTC. The rearrangement links TRBV28 to TRBJ2-7; D is possibly TRBD2 (6 bases). V lost 6 bases and J lost 4, with 22 bases in between. The CDR3 runs 16 residues. The germline gives CDR1 MDHEN, CDR2 SYDVKM.